This T cell receptor (beta chain) was sequenced during a study of T cells in Graves' hyperthyroidism and ophthalmopathy. The overall study: Pretreatment peripheral blood was obtained at initial diagnosis. The study's findings and limits: Ophthalmopathy and stable hyperthyroidism were told apart by a 13 V-J model.

Amplification targeted TCR beta CDR3 regions from RNA transcripts. An initial round of RT-PCR targeting the TCR CDR3 relied on the HTBI primer set. Via MiXCR, TCRdb re-called the multiplex PCR reads, giving one row per CDR3 protein. In the table there are approximately 480,000 distinct CDR3 sequences, less than 25% of which are singletons. This clonotype appeared many times. Its specificity is unknown. Germline is not matched at one junction end, which may reflect a read error. The sequenced sample was blood. This TCR derives from a man aged 18 to 29 with Graves' hyperthyroidism.

The CDR3 loop is CASSLGGRTEAFF. CDR3 DNA: TGTGCCAGCAGCTTAGGGGGGCGGACTGAAGCTTTCTTT. The rearrangement joins TRBV12-3 or TRBV12-4 to TRBJ1-1, with D perhaps TRBD1 (6 bases). The CDR3 length is 13 residues.